This T cell receptor beta chain appears in the sequencing data of a study of early T cells in non-severe SARS-CoV-2 infection. Study context: Sequencing was performed on bulk RNA from unsorted whole blood, leaving chains unpaired. Study findings and constraints: Matching against VDJdb likely underestimated virus-specific expansions, favoring anti-spike CD8.

cDNA molecules, individually, were tagged with unique molecular identifiers. TCRdb redid the calling of the 5' RACE reads with MiXCR, one entry per CDR3 protein. Of tens of thousands of distinct CDR3 sequences in the sample, over 4% were seen once. The CDR3 has 12 residues. The germline V gene has CDR1 MNHEY and CDR2 SVGEGT. V lost 10 bases, J lost 1 base, and 10 bases lay in between. This clonotype occurred a few times. Its antigen remains unknown. Specimen: whole blood. The chain recombines TRBV6-2 or TRBV6-3 with TRBJ1-2, with D possibly TRBD1 on 5 matching bases. This sequence originates from an adult who was a healthcare worker with PCR-confirmed SARS-CoV-2 infection or an uninfected control (not recorded which). The CDR3 reads CATRQSNYGYTF. The CDR3 DNA is TGTGCCACCCGACAGAGTAACTATGGCTACACCTTC.